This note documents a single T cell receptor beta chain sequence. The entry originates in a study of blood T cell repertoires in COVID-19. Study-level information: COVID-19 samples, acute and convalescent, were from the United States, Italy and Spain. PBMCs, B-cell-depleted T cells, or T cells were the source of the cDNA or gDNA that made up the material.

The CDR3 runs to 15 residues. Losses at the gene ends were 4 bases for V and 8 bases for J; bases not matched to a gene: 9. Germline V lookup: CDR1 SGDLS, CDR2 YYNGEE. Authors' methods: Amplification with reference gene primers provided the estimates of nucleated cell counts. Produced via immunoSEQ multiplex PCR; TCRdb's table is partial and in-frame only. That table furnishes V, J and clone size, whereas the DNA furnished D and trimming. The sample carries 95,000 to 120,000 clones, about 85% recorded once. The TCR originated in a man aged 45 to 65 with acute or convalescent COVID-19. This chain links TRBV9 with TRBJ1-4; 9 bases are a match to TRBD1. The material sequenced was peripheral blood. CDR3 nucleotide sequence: TGTGCCAGCAGCATCGGGACAGGGTTTGGGGAAAAACTGTTTTTT. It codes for CASSIGTGFGEKLFF.